There are a few counts of the clone carrying this T cell receptor (beta chain). This sample's time point: newly diagnosed GD, antithyroid drugs for less than 3 months. The TCR library was prepared using RNA isolated from PBMCs. This sample was taken from a study of regulatory T cells in long-lasting Graves disease. The CDR3 covers 13 residues. Germline assignment: CDR1 SGHRS and CDR2 YFSETQ. V gave up 7 bases and J gave up 0 bases, with 10 bases separating them. Arm-PCR of CDR3 regions with iRepertoire HTBI primers generated TCR beta libraries. Each CDR3 protein is one row after TCRdb ran MiXCR on the multiplex PCR reads. The repertoire holds about 610,000 distinct CDR3 sequences, 15% to 20% seen once, with more than 10% in the top ten. This same sample was also taken into another study, of T cells in Graves' hyperthyroidism and ophthalmopathy. That source notes: Patients having uncontrolled infection, another autoimmune disease, pregnancy or lactation were not included.

The J gene is TRBJ1-1, the V gene TRBV5-1, with TRBD1 as a possible D gene (5 bases). The TCR comes from a man aged 18 to 30 with Graves disease. This sample comprised peripheral blood mononuclear cells (PBMCs), obtained at new diagnosis, from a patient treated with antithyroid drugs. CDR3 bases: TGCGCCAGCGCCCGGGGGATGAACACTGAAGCTTTCTTT. This encodes CASARGMNTEAFF.